Listed here are 17 T cell receptor beta chains from one sample, sequenced in a study of T cell repertoires in cytomegalovirus infection. Via MiXCR, TCRdb re-called the reads, giving one row per CDR3 protein. This table has around 550,000 distinct CDR3 sequences, more than 20% appearing once. Sequenced sample: PBMCs. The receptor set was obtained from a human donor in good health (CMV status not recorded). Some clones in this sample may be carry-over from other donors' samples.

The chain carries TRBV5-3 and TRBJ1-1; TRBD1 might be the D (5 bases). TRBV5-3 is assigned to the ORF class and has an uncertain function. This CDR3 is built from 16 residues. Trimming shortened V by 8 bases and J by 0 bases, and 20 bases separated the two germline ends. CDR3: CASSPGQGRMNTEAFF. The CDR3 DNA follows: TGTGCCAGCAGCCCCGGTCAGGGAAGAATGAACACTGAAGCTTTCTTT.

J is TRBJ2-2 and V is TRBV7-8; D gene uncertain. The ends were cut back, 2 bases at V and 7 bases at J, with 11 bases in the middle. Looked up from germline, CDR1 is SGHVS and CDR2 is FQNEAQ. The CDR3 contains 14 residues. CDR3 sequence reads: CASSLIVSGGELFF. CDR3 DNA: TGTGCCAGCAGCTTAATCGTCTCAGGCGGGGAGCTGTTTTTT.

The gene calls are TRBV15 and TRBJ2-7; D unclear. This CDR3 has 13 amino acids. Germline assignment: CDR1 LNHNV and CDR2 YYDKDF (reference sequence). With 5 bases removed from V and 5 bases from J, the gap between germline ends came to 13 bases. DNA of the CDR3: TGTGCCACCAGCTCCCGTTTTTTTCACGAGCAGTACGTC. Translating gives CATSSRFFHEQYV.

This clonotype was observed many times. The V call is TRBV7-2, the J call TRBJ1-2, with 8 bases lining up with TRBD1. The length of the CDR3 is 16 residues. The ends lost 2 bases at V and 4 bases at J; junction bases unmatched: 9. CDR1 and CDR2 (germline): SGHTA, FQGNSA. DNA of the CDR3: TGTGCCAGCAGCTTACAGGGGGCCCCACGCCCCTATGGCTACACCTTC. It is translated as CASSLQGAPRPYGYTF.

This clonotype has only a few counts. The chain uses TRBV6-6 and TRBJ2-7; D is possibly TRBD1 (5 bases). The V gene's germline CDR1 is MNHNY and CDR2 SVGAGI (reference sequence). The CDR3 contains 16 residues. V lost 1 base and J 9 bases, leaving 22 bases between the germline ends. The CDR3 DNA follows: TGTGCCAGCAGTTACTACCTCCAAGGGGATGTGGAAGGGCAGTACGTC. It encodes CASSYYLQGDVEGQYV.

The sample holds a few counts of this clonotype. The CDR3 here is CASSYGAGRKQYF. CDR3 in DNA: TGTGCCAGCAGTTACGGTGCAGGGCGAAAGCAGTACTTC. V usage is TRBV6-2 or TRBV6-3 and J usage is TRBJ2-7; TRBD1 is a possible D gene (5 bases). Germline CDR1 MNHEY, CDR2 SVGEGT. This CDR3 is 13 amino acids long. V was cut by 2 bases and J by 8 bases, with 13 bases left in between.

The table lists this clonotype with a few counts. This sequence joins TRBV9 and TRBJ2-3, with 8 bases aligning to TRBD2. J was trimmed by 4 bases and V by 2 bases; bases with no gene match: 12. There are 17 residues in the CDR3. Germline-derived CDR1 and CDR2 are SGDLS and YYNGEE. The CDR3 DNA reads TGTGCCAGCAGCGTCTCACCGGGCGGAGCGGGAGCAGATACGCAGTATTTT. Its protein product is CASSVSPGGAGADTQYF.

The gene calls are TRBV28 and TRBJ2-1, with TRBD2 matching 8 bases. J lost 9 bases, V lost 5 bases, and 18 bases had no gene match. The CDR3 is 17 amino acids. Germline lookup yields CDR1 MDHEN and CDR2 SYDVKM. The CDR3 spells CASSPPGQREKGVEQFF. Written as DNA, the CDR3 is TGTGCCAGCAGTCCACCCGGCCAGCGGGAGAAAGGAGTTGAGCAGTTCTTC.

This clonotype was recorded many times. V usage is TRBV12-3 or TRBV12-4 and J usage is TRBJ1-4; D is unclear. This CDR3 contains 15 residues. V was trimmed by 3 bases and J by 6 bases, leaving 14 bases between them. The CDR3 is CASSFGSVGDEKLFF. In DNA, the CDR3 is TGTGCCAGCAGTTTTGGGTCAGTCGGGGATGAAAAACTGTTTTTT.

This clonotype has more than one count but fewer than ten. The chain couples TRBV6-4 to TRBJ1-2; D ambiguous. CDR1 is MRHNA and CDR2 is SNTAGT in the germline V gene. V was shortened by 5 bases and J by 5 bases, with 21 bases between the two germline ends. The CDR3 is 16 amino acids. CDR3 sequence (DNA): TGTGCCAGCAGTACGAGTGACGGGATCGGCCTTTATGGCTACACCTTC. Translating it yields CASSTSDGIGLYGYTF.

This clonotype was picked up a small number of times. This chain connects TRBV20-1 to TRBJ2-1; 9 positions match TRBD2. Per germline, CDR1 DFQATT and CDR2 SNEGSKA (reference sequence). With 6 bases clipped from V and 9 bases from J, the junction kept 9 bases outside the gene matches. This CDR3 is built from 13 residues. In DNA, the CDR3 is TGCAGTGCCCAGAATAGCGGGAGTTTTGAGCAGTTCTTC. Translated, it gives CSAQNSGSFEQFF.

The V call is TRBV6-4, the J call TRBJ2-1; D is uncertain. Germline CDR1 is MRHNA and CDR2 is SNTAGT. Trimming stripped 6 bases from V and 6 bases from J, with 18 bases between. This CDR3 is built from 15 residues. The CDR3 DNA reads TGTGCCAGCAGACCTAATAGTCAGGCACGCAATGAGCAGTTCTTC. This codes for CASRPNSQARNEQFF.

The chain recombines TRBV11-2 with TRBJ2-1, with 9 nucleotides matching TRBD2. This CDR3 contains 15 residues. The ends lost 2 bases at V and 9 bases at J; junction bases unmatched: 8. The V gene's germline CDR1 is SGHAT and CDR2 FQNNGV. The CDR3 reads CASSLLAGSYAEQFF. CDR3 in DNA: TGTGCCAGCAGCTTACTAGCGGGATCGTATGCTGAGCAGTTCTTC. Full variable domain (outside the CDR3, taken from reference TRBV11-2 and TRBJ2-1): EAGVAQSPRYKIIEKRQSVAFWCNPISGHATLYWYQQILGQGPKLLIQFQNNGVVDDSQLPKDRFSAERLKGVDSTLKIQPAKLEDSAVYLCASSLLAGSYAEQFFGPGTRLTVL.

The J gene is TRBJ2-3, the V gene TRBV6-6; 10 bases match TRBD2. The CDR3 sequence is 17 residues long. V was clipped by 4 bases and J by 1 base; unmatched bases: 8. Germline V lookup: CDR1 MNHNY, CDR2 SVGAGI (reference sequence). The CDR3 region has the DNA TGTGCCAGCAGTTCGTCGCTAGCGGGAGTTGGCACAGATACGCAGTATTTT. Encoded protein: CASSSSLAGVGTDTQYF.

This clonotype has more than one count but fewer than ten. The genes are TRBV19 and TRBJ2-3, with D possibly being TRBD1 or TRBD2 (7 bases each). Trimming removed 9 bases at V and 4 bases at J, with 20 bases between. Germline CDR1 reads LNHDA; CDR2 reads SQIVND (reference sequence). This CDR3 has 15 amino acids. The CDR3 DNA reads TGTGCCAGCCACCGACAGGGAGGGTTTGCAGATACGCAGTATTTT. Translated, it gives CASHRQGGFADTQYF.

The CDR3 DNA is TGTGCCTGGAGTACCGGGACAGGGGGAGGGGGAAACACCATATATTTT. It yields the protein CAWSTGTGGGGNTIYF. The chain links TRBV30 to TRBJ1-3; TRBD1 aligns across 11 bases. Germline V CDR1 and CDR2: GTSNPN, SVGIG (reference sequence). The trim removed 2 bases at V and 4 bases at J, leaving 7 bases unmatched. The CDR3 has 16 residues.

This chain uses TRBV30 with TRBJ2-7, with D possibly TRBD2 on 5 matching bases. This CDR3 comprises 12 residues. V was shortened by 4 bases and J by 3 bases, with 10 bases between the two germline ends. CDR1 GTSNPN and CDR2 SVGIG come from the germline V gene (reference sequence). CDR3 loop: CAWTRTLYEQYF. The CDR3 DNA reads as TGTGCCTGGACTAGGACTCTCTACGAGCAGTACTTC.